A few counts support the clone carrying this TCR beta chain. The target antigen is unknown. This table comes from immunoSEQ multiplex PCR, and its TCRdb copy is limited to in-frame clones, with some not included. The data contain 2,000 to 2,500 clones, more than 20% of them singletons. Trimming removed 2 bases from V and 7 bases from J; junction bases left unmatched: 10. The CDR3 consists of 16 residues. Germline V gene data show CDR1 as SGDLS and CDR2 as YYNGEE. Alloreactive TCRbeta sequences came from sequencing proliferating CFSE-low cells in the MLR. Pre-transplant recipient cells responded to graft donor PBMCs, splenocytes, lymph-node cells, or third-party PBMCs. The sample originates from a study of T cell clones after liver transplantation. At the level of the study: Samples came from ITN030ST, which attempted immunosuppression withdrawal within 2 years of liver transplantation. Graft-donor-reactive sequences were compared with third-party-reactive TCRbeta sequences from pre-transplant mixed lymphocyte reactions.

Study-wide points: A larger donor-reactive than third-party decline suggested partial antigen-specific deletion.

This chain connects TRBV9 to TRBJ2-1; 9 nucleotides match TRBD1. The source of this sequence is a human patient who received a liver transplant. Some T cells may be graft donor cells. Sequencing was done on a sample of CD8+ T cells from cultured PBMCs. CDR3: CASSVQITGTGNEQFF. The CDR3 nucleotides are TGTGCCAGCAGCGTCCAAATCACCGGGACAGGGAATGAGCAGTTCTTC.